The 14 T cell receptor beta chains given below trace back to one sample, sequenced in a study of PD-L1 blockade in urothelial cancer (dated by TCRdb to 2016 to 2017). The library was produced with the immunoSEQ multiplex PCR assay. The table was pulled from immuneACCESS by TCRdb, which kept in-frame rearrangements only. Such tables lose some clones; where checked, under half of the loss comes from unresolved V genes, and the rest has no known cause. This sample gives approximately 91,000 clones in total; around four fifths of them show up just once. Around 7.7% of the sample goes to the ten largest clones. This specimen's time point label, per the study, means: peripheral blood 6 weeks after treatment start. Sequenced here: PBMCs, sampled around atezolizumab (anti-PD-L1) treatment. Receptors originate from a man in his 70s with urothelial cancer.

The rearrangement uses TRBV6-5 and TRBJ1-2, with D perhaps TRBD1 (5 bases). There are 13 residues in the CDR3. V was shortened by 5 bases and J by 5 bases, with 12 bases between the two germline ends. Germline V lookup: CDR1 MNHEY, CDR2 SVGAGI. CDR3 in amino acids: CASSTGQTYGYTF. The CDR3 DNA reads TGTGCCAGCAGTACAGGCCAGACGTATGGCTACACCTTC.

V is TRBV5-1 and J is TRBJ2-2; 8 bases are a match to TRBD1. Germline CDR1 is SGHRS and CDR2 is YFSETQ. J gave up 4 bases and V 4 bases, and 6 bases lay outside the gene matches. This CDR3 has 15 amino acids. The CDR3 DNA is TGCGCCAGCAGCCCCGGGACAGGCGGCACCGGGGAGCTGTTTTTT. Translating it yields CASSPGTGGTGELFF.

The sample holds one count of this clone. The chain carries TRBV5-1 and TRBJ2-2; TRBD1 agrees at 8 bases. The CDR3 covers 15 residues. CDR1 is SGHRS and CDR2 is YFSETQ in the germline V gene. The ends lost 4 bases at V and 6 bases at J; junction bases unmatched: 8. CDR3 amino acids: CASSTGQGRAGELFF. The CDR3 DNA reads TGCGCCAGCAGCACTGGACAGGGAAGGGCCGGGGAGCTGTTTTTT.

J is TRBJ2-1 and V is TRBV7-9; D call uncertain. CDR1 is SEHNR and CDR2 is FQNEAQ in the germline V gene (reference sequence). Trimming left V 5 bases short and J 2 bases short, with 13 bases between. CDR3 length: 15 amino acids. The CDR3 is CASSPRPGAYNEQFF. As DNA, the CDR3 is TGTGCCAGCAGCCCTAGGCCCGGAGCCTACAATGAGCAGTTCTTC.

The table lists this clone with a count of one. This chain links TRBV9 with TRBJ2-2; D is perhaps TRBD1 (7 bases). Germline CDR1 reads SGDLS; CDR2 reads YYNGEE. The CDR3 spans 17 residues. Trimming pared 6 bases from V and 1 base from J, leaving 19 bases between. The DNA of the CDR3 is TGTGCCAGCACTCCTGGAGGGGGCGCTAGGAACACCGGGGAGCTGTTTTTT. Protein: CASTPGGGARNTGELFF.

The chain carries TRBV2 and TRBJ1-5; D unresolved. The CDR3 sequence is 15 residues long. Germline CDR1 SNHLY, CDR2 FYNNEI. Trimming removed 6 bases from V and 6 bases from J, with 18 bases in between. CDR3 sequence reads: CASRTGLGGSQPQHF. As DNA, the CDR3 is TGTGCCAGCAGAACGGGTCTCGGAGGTAGTCAGCCCCAGCATTTT.

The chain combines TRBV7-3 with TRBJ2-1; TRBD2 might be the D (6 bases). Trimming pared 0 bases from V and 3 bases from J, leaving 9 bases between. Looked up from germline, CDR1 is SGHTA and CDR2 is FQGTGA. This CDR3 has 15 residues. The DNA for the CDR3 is TGTGCCAGCAGCTTAACCGGTAGCGGCTACAATGAGCAGTTCTTC. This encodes CASSLTGSGYNEQFF.

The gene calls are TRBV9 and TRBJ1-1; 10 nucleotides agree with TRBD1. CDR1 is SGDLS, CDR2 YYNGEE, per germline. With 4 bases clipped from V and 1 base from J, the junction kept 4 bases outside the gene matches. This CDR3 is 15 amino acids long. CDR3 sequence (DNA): TGTGCCAGCAGCCCCCGACAGGGGGCGAACACTGAAGCTTTCTTT. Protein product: CASSPRQGANTEAFF.

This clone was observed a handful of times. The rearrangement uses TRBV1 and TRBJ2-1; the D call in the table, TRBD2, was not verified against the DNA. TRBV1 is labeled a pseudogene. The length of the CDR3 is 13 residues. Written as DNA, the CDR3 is TGCACCAGCAGCCACGGCCTGACGGGGGGGCAGTTCTTC. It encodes CTSSHGLTGGQFF.

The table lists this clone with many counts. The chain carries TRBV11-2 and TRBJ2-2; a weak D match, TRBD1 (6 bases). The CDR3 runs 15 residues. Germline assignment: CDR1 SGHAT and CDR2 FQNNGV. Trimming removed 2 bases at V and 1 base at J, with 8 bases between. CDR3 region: CASSLQDRNTGELFF. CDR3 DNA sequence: TGTGCCAGCAGCTTACAGGACAGGAACACCGGGGAGCTGTTTTTT.

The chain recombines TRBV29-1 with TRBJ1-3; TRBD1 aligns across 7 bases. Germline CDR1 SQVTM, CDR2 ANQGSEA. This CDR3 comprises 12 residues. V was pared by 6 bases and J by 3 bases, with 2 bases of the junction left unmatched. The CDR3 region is CSVQGVGNTIYF. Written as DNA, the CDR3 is TGCAGCGTCCAGGGGGTTGGAAACACCATATATTTT.

CDR3 sequence: CSAYSGETQYF. The CDR3 nucleotides are TGCAGTGCGTATTCGGGGGAGACCCAGTACTTC. The chain combines TRBV20-1 with TRBJ2-5, with D tentatively TRBD2 (5 bases). The CDR3 length is 11 residues. Per the germline V gene, CDR1 is DFQATT and CDR2 is SNEGSKA (reference sequence). V was trimmed by 6 bases and J by 5 bases, leaving 10 bases between them.

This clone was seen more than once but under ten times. CDR3 nucleotide sequence: TGCGCCAGCAGCACACTAGCGGGGGGTGGAAATGAGCAGTTCTTC. Its translation: CASSTLAGGGNEQFF. The chain joins TRBV4-1 to TRBJ2-1; 12 bases are shared with TRBD2. J gave up 7 bases and V 5 bases, and 6 bases lay outside the gene matches. The length of the CDR3 is 15 residues. Germline assignment: CDR1 MGHRA and CDR2 YSYEKL.

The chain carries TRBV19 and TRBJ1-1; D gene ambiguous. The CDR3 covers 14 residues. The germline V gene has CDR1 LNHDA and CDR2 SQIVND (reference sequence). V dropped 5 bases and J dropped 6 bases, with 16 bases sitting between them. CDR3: CASSPGLAGSEAFF. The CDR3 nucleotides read TGTGCCAGTAGTCCGGGCCTAGCTGGTTCTGAAGCTTTCTTT.